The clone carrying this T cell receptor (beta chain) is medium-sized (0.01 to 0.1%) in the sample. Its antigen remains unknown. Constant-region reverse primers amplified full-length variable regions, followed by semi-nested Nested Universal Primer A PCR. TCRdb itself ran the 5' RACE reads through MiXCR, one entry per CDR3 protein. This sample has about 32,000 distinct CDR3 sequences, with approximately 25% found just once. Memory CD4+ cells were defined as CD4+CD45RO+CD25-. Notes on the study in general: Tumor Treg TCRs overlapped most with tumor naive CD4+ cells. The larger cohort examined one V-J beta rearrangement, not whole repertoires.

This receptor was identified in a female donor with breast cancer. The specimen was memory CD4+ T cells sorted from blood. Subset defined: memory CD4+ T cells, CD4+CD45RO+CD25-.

The CDR3 region has the DNA TGTGCCAGCAGCCAGGGCCCGGAGAACTTGAACACTGAAGCTTTCTTT. This gives the protein CASSQGPENLNTEAFF. The rearrangement joins TRBV4-2 to TRBJ1-1; D is undetermined. CDR3 length: 16 residues. V shed 3 bases and J shed 0 bases, with 14 bases lying between them. From germline, CDR1 is LGHNA and CDR2 YNFKEQ.